Shown below are 24 T cell receptor beta chains from a single sample sequenced in a study of cytomegalovirus exposure and HLA in healthy donors. A multiplex PCR was run with 60 Vbeta primers and 13 Jbeta primers. The protocol was immunoSEQ multiplex PCR, while the TCRdb copy is restricted to in-frame clones and leaves out a portion. Among about 200,000 clones listed, approximately 82% were seen once. The sample taken for sequencing was PBMCs. These TCRs come from a male donor in good health and CMV-seronegative.

V and J are TRBV5-4 and TRBJ2-1, with TRBD2 matching over 7 bases. Unmatched junction bases numbered 22, after V lost 4 bases and J lost 9 bases. The germline V gene encodes CDR1 SGHNT and CDR2 YYREEE (reference sequence). The CDR3 is made up of 18 amino acids. The CDR3 DNA is TGTGCCAGCAGCCCCGAGGGCCTCGGGGGGAGTTCTGGGGTTGAGCAGTTCTTC. The encoded protein is CASSPEGLGGSSGVEQFF. The complete variable domain, with remaining parts taken from reference TRBV5-4 and TRBJ2-1, reads ETGVTQSPTHLIKTRGQQVTLRCSSQSGHNTVSWYQQALGQGPQFIFQYYREEENGRGNFPPRFSGLQFPNYSSELNVNALELDDSALYLCASSPEGLGGSSGVEQFFGPGTRLTVL.

The V and J genes are TRBV28 and TRBJ2-1; 7 bases line up with TRBD1. V was clipped by 4 bases and J by 4 bases; unmatched bases: 7. The CDR3 is 15 residues long. Germline CDR1 reads MDHEN; CDR2 reads SYDVKM. The CDR3 DNA sequence: TGTGCCAGCAGTTCCTTGGGACAGACTTACAATGAGCAGTTCTTC. Its translation is CASSSLGQTYNEQFF.

The chain combines TRBV7-3 with TRBJ2-5, with 9 bases lining up with TRBD1. V lost 4 bases to trimming and J lost 4 bases; unmatched junction nucleotides: 4. Germline loops: CDR1 SGHTA, CDR2 FQGTGA. The CDR3 sequence is 14 residues long. CDR3 sequence (DNA): TGTGCCAGCAGCTCCGCGGGACAGGGAGAGACCCAGTACTTC. Amino acid sequence: CASSSAGQGETQYF. Combining the CDR3 with reference TRBV7-3 and TRBJ2-5 gives the whole variable domain GAGVSQTPSNKVTEKGKYVELRCDPISGHTALYWYRQSLGQGPEFLIYFQGTGAADDSGLPNDRFFAVRPEGSVSTLKIQRTERGDSAVYLCASSSAGQGETQYFGPGTRLLVL.

V gene TRBV28 combines with J gene TRBJ1-1; D unclear. The CDR3 runs to 13 residues. The germline gives CDR1 MDHEN, CDR2 SYDVKM. Trimming left V 1 base short and J 1 base short, with 4 bases between. CDR3 sequence reads: CASSLLQNTEAFF. The DNA of the CDR3 is TGTGCCAGCAGTTTATTACAGAACACTGAAGCTTTCTTT.

The V gene is TRBV27, the J gene TRBJ2-7; D is undetermined. The CDR3 covers 16 residues. V was cut by 6 bases and J by 0 bases, with 18 bases left in between. Per germline, CDR1 MNHEY and CDR2 SMNVEV (reference sequence). CDR3 sequence (DNA): TGTGCCAGCAGCCCAGTGCTAGGCGACCTCTCCTACGAGCAGTACTTC. Its protein is CASSPVLGDLSYEQYF.

The chain links TRBV30 to TRBJ2-2; D perhaps matches TRBD2 (5 bases). CDR3 length equals 15 residues. Germline CDR1 is GTSNPN and CDR2 is SVGIG (reference sequence). V lost 8 bases, J lost 5 bases, and 21 bases lay in between. The CDR3 here is CAVRYEEEVTGELFF. DNA of the CDR3: TGTGCCGTCAGGTACGAGGAGGAGGTAACCGGGGAGCTGTTTTTT. The variable domain in full, with the rest retrieved from reference TRBV30 and TRBJ2-2, is SQTIHQWPATLVQPVGSPLSLECTVEGTSNPNLYWYRQAAGRGLQLLFYSVGIGQISSEVPQNLSASRPQDRQFILSSKKLLLSDSGFYLCAVRYEEEVTGELFFGEGSRLTVL.

This clone was observed a single time. V gene TRBV5-1 combines with J gene TRBJ1-1; 7 bases are shared with TRBD1. CDR1 is SGHRS and CDR2 is YFSETQ in the germline V gene. Trimming removed 4 bases from V and 7 bases from J; junction bases left unmatched: 10. This CDR3 has 14 amino acids. CDR3 residues: CASSVGQVSSEAFF. The CDR3 region has the DNA TGCGCCAGCAGCGTTGGACAGGTTAGCAGTGAAGCTTTCTTT.

The chain recombines TRBV5-3 with TRBJ1-3; D is perhaps TRBD1 (5 bases). TRBV5-3 is an ORF, and what it does is uncertain. The CDR3 runs to 17 residues. Trimming left V 1 base short and J 3 bases short, with 17 bases between. The CDR3 region is CARSLPTGLRRGNTIYF. The DNA for the CDR3 is TGTGCCAGAAGCTTGCCGACGGGACTCCGGCGTGGAAACACCATATATTTT.

This clone was recorded a few times. The J gene is TRBJ1-2, the V gene TRBV6-5; 8 nucleotides agree with TRBD1. Germline CDR1 and CDR2: MNHEY and SVGAGI. The CDR3 spans 15 residues. V shed 6 bases and J 3 bases; nucleotides not matched to a gene: 9. CDR3 loop: CASSTSGGGHYGYTF. In DNA, the CDR3 is TGTGCCAGCAGCACGTCAGGGGGCGGACACTATGGCTACACCTTC.

This rearrangement joins TRBV28 to TRBJ2-7; 8 bases fit TRBD2. The V gene's germline CDR1 is MDHEN and CDR2 SYDVKM. The CDR3 covers 15 residues. V gave up 4 bases and J gave up 0 bases; unmatched junction bases: 5. CDR3 sequence reads: CASSSSGSYSYEQYF. CDR3 DNA: TGTGCCAGCAGTTCGAGCGGGAGCTACTCCTACGAGCAGTACTTC.

J is TRBJ1-1 and V is TRBV6-5; 9 bases fit TRBD1. Germline V gives CDR1 MNHEY, CDR2 SVGAGI. The CDR3 has 16 amino acids. V gave up 2 bases and J gave up 5 bases; unmatched junction bases: 9. CDR3 region: CASSYPLQGAKTEAFF. In DNA, the CDR3 is TGTGCCAGCAGTTACCCCCTACAGGGGGCAAAAACTGAAGCTTTCTTT.

The V call is TRBV7-2, the J call TRBJ2-1; the match to TRBD2 covers 13 bases. Germline loops: CDR1 SGHTA, CDR2 FQGNSA. V shed 7 bases, J shed 7 bases, and the junction held 7 bases outside the gene matches. The CDR3 sequence is 15 residues long. As DNA, the CDR3 is TGTGCCAGCACCAAATCGGGACTAGCGGGGAATGAGCAGTTCTTC. This sequence encodes CASTKSGLAGNEQFF. Variable domain in full (rest from reference TRBV7-2 and TRBJ2-1): GAGVSQSPSNKVTEKGKDVELRCDPISGHTALYWYRQSLGQGLEFLIYFQGNSAPDKSGLPSDRFSAERTGGSVSTLTIQRTQQEDSAVYLCASTKSGLAGNEQFFGPGTRLTVL.

The chain combines TRBV25-1 with TRBJ1-2; D is unresolved. Trimming took off 10 bases at V and 0 bases at J, with 6 bases between the two ends. The germline gives CDR1 MGHDK, CDR2 SYGVNS. The CDR3 covers 11 residues. The chain's CDR3 is CAIESNYGYTF. CDR3 in DNA: TGTGCCATAGAATCTAACTATGGCTACACCTTC.

This clone has a handful of counts. The rearrangement links TRBV5-4 to TRBJ2-3, with 8 bases that match TRBD2. Germline loops: CDR1 SGHNT, CDR2 YYREEE (reference sequence). V was pared by 2 bases and J by 3 bases, with 5 bases of the junction left unmatched. The CDR3 loop spans 15 amino acids. CDR3 nucleotide sequence: TGTGCCAGCAGCTTTGCCGCGGGGGGTACAGATACGCAGTATTTT. Translated: CASSFAAGGTDTQYF. Variable domain in full (rest from reference TRBV5-4 and TRBJ2-3): ETGVTQSPTHLIKTRGQQVTLRCSSQSGHNTVSWYQQALGQGPQFIFQYYREEENGRGNFPPRFSGLQFPNYSSELNVNALELDDSALYLCASSFAAGGTDTQYFGPGTRLTVL.

The CDR3 region is CASAPGVSKLFF. The CDR3 DNA is TGTGCCAGTGCGCCAGGGGTATCAAAACTGTTTTTT. The chain joins TRBV19 to TRBJ1-4; a possible D gene is TRBD1 (6 bases). V lost 8 bases and J 10 bases, leaving 14 bases between the germline ends. Germline values: CDR1 LNHDA, CDR2 SQIVND (reference sequence). This CDR3 has 12 amino acids.

This clone was counted a few times. This chain connects TRBV28 to TRBJ2-2; 9 bases map to TRBD1. This CDR3 is 14 amino acids long. Per the germline V gene, CDR1 is MDHEN and CDR2 is SYDVKM. Trimming removed 2 bases from V and 9 bases from J; junction bases left unmatched: 4. For the CDR3, the DNA is TGTGCCAGCAGTTTAGGGACAGGGTTGCGGGAGCTGTTTTTT. This codes for CASSLGTGLRELFF.

For this clone: Other DNA sequences in the same sample also yield this CDR3. The rearrangement links TRBV6-6 to TRBJ2-7; D unresolved. CDR3 length: 12 residues. Trimming removed 0 bases from V and 6 bases from J, with 6 bases in between. From germline, CDR1 is MNHNY and CDR2 SVGAGI (reference sequence). The CDR3 coding sequence is TGTGCCAGCAGTTACTCGACGGGCGAGCAGTACTTC. Its protein product is CASSYSTGEQYF.

The chain employs TRBV7-8 and TRBJ1-1, with D uncertain. Trimming took off 5 bases at V and 0 bases at J, with 10 bases between the two ends. This CDR3 has 14 residues. From germline, CDR1 is SGHVS and CDR2 FQNEAQ. The CDR3 sequence: CASSPSTLNTEAFF. CDR3 DNA sequence: TGTGCCAGCAGCCCTAGTACACTGAACACTGAAGCTTTCTTT.

V is TRBV19 and J is TRBJ1-1, with D perhaps TRBD1 (5 bases). CDR1 LNHDA and CDR2 SQIVND come from the germline V gene (reference sequence). The CDR3 spans 14 residues. Trimming stripped 7 bases from V and 1 base from J, with 13 bases between. Written as DNA, the CDR3 is TGTGCCAGTACCGGGGGGGGGTCGAACACTGAAGCTTTCTTT. Its protein is CASTGGGSNTEAFF.

V is TRBV5-1 and J is TRBJ1-5; tentative D call: TRBD1 (6 bases). CDR1 and CDR2 (germline): SGHRS, YFSETQ. CDR3 length: 15 amino acids. V lost 0 bases and J 2 bases, leaving 9 bases between the germline ends. CDR3 amino acids: CASSLDQGRNQPQHF. The CDR3 nucleotides are TGCGCCAGCAGCTTGGATCAGGGGCGCAATCAGCCCCAGCATTTT.

This chain connects TRBV19 to TRBJ2-2; 11 nucleotides match TRBD2. CDR3 length: 15 residues. The V and J ends lost 7 bases and 4 bases, in that order; junction bases with no gene match: 5. Germline V gene data show CDR1 as LNHDA and CDR2 as SQIVND (reference sequence). CDR3 sequence: CASMMGLAATGELFF. The CDR3 DNA sequence: TGTGCCAGTATGATGGGACTAGCGGCCACCGGGGAGCTGTTTTTT.

The CDR3 reads CASKTTAGLSGELFF. In nucleotides, the CDR3 is TGTGCCAGCAAGACGACGGCGGGTCTTTCCGGGGAGCTGTTTTTT. The chain uses TRBV6-5 and TRBJ2-2; D perhaps matches TRBD2 (5 bases). Looked up from germline, CDR1 is MNHEY and CDR2 is SVGAGI. The CDR3 loop spans 15 amino acids. V lost 7 bases, J lost 6 bases, and 18 bases lay in between.

The chain links TRBV7-3 to TRBJ2-1; D may be TRBD2 (5 bases). This CDR3 has 20 amino acids. Trimming took off 0 bases at V and 5 bases at J, with 26 bases between the two ends. Germline V gives CDR1 SGHTA, CDR2 FQGTGA. CDR3 loop: CASSLTYRSRESIKHNEQFF. The CDR3 DNA sequence: TGTGCCAGCAGCTTAACGTACCGTTCGAGGGAGAGTATTAAACACAATGAGCAGTTCTTC.

This chain links TRBV12-5 with TRBJ2-2; 9 bases line up with TRBD1. Looked up from germline, CDR1 is LGHNT and CDR2 is FRNRAP. This CDR3 is 15 amino acids long. The J segment lost 4 bases and the V segment lost 5 bases, leaving 5 bases of the junction unmatched. The CDR3 here is CASGPQGAGTGELFF. CDR3 sequence (DNA): TGTGCTAGTGGTCCACAGGGGGCTGGCACCGGGGAGCTGTTTTTT.